The source of this TCR beta chain is a study of identical twins. General study points: Possibly, invariant MAIT and iNKT cells partly confounded zero-insertion analyses. Alpha sequences that were out-of-frame and twin-shared showed an excess of low generation probability.

Template switching, a step in the protocol, added a universal primer site, and cDNA carried unique molecular identifiers. MiXCR was run by TCRdb on the 5' RACE reads, yielding one entry per CDR3 protein. The sample includes around 290,000 distinct CDR3 sequences, 8% to 9.5% seen only once; the top ten take roughly 6.4%. CDR1 and CDR2 (germline): MNHEY, SMNVEV (reference sequence). V shed 5 bases, J shed 5 bases, and the junction held 9 bases outside the gene matches. The CDR3 covers 14 residues. The table lists this clonotype with a few counts. What it binds is not known. A further study also used this sample, focusing on yellow fever vaccine responses in identical twins. That publication notes: On the reported evidence, twins' vaccine T cell responses seemed partly convergent and partly personalized.

The V and J genes are TRBV27 and TRBJ2-7, with TRBD1 identical over 7 bases. This sequence originates from a woman aged 18-30 years in good health. What was sequenced was CD8+ T cells sorted from blood. The CDR3 loop reads CASSPLTGYHEQYF. In nucleotides, the CDR3 is TGTGCCAGCAGTCCTCTGACAGGGTACCACGAGCAGTACTTC.